Below, 8 T cell receptor beta chains from the same sample are listed, as sequenced in a study of regulatory T cells in long-lasting Graves disease (dated by TCRdb to about 2021). The method was multiplex PCR. Reads for this sample came from an Illumina HiSeq 4000. CDR3 regions were amplified by Arm-PCR with iRepertoire HTBI primers to construct TCR beta libraries. The public reads were reprocessed in TCRdb via fastp at Q25 and MiXCR, keeping in-frame beta chains. A single entry per CDR3 protein holds the most common genes and DNA from its merged rows. The sample data list 300,000 to 400,000 distinct CDR3 sequences, and 15% to 20% of these were observed just once. The ten largest clones capture 38% of the sample. Explained via the paper, the time point label denotes: newly diagnosed GD, antithyroid drugs for less than 3 months. For both TCR sequencing and RNA sequencing, RNA was extracted from PBMCs in TRIzol.

Sequencing was performed on peripheral blood mononuclear cells (PBMCs), taken at new diagnosis, from a patient treated with antithyroid drugs. These receptors were taken from a female donor with Graves disease.

This clonotype was counted ten times or more. The rearrangement links TRBV28 to TRBJ2-3; TRBD2 matches at 11 bases. Losses at the gene ends were 5 bases for V and 5 bases for J; bases not matched to a gene: 15. Germline V gene sequence: CDR1 MDHEN, CDR2 SYDVKM. This CDR3 spans 18 amino acids. The CDR3 bases are TGTGCCAGCAGTACCAAGCCGGGACTAGCGGTCTTCAAAGATACGCAGTATTTT. This translates into CASSTKPGLAVFKDTQYF. The variable domain in full, completed from reference TRBV28 and TRBJ2-3, reads DVKVTQSSRYLVKRTGEKVFLECVQDMDHENMFWYRQDPGLGLRLIYFSYDVKMKEKGDIPEGYSVSREKKERFSLILESASTNQTSMYLCASSTKPGLAVFKDTQYFGPGTRLTVL.

This clonotype was seen many times. The rearrangement joins TRBV28 to TRBJ2-7, with TRBD2 matching over 9 bases. The CDR3 length is 15 residues. The V gene end was trimmed by 8 bases and the J gene end by 5 bases; junction bases not matched to a gene: 13. Germline V gene data show CDR1 as MDHEN and CDR2 as SYDVKM. The CDR3 DNA sequence: TGTGCCAGCTGGCGGGAGGGCCACCCTTCCGACGAGCAGTACTTC. This gives the protein CASWREGHPSDEQYF.

This clonotype was recorded many times. The CDR3 nucleotides are TGCAGTGCTAGAGATAGTCGGCAGAATCAGCCCCAGCATTTT. Translating it yields CSARDSRQNQPQHF. This chain connects TRBV20-1 to TRBJ1-5, with D unresolved. This CDR3 comprises 14 residues. Germline V CDR1 and CDR2: DFQATT, SNEGSKA (reference sequence). The V end lost 0 bases, the J end lost 4 bases, and 10 bases lay between the germline ends.

This clonotype has a single count. This chain joins TRBV19 and TRBJ2-5, with 8 bases that match TRBD1. V lost 8 bases and J lost 5; bases outside the gene matches: 13. The germline V gene encodes CDR1 LNHDA and CDR2 SQIVND (reference sequence). This CDR3 is 15 amino acids long. The CDR3 loop reads CASADYGQGLETQYF. In DNA, the CDR3 is TGTGCCAGTGCGGACTATGGACAGGGTCTTGAGACCCAGTACTTC. The full variable domain, in which reference TRBV19 and TRBJ2-5 provide the parts outside the CDR3, is DGGITQSPKYLFRKEGQNVTLSCEQNLNHDAMYWYRQDPGQGLRLIYYSQIVNDFQKGDIAEGYSVSREKKESFPLTVTSAQKNPTAFYLCASADYGQGLETQYFGPGTRLLVL.

This clonotype was observed at least ten times. The CDR3 protein is CASSSSGPTYNEQFF. The CDR3 DNA follows: TGTGCCAGCAGCTCGAGCGGTCCGACCTACAATGAGCAGTTCTTC. The gene calls are TRBV9 and TRBJ2-1, with a weak D call TRBD2 (5 bases). The V gene lost 4 bases and the J gene lost 2 bases, with 13 bases spanning the gap. From germline, CDR1 is SGDLS and CDR2 YYNGEE. CDR3 length: 15 residues.

This clonotype was found a few times. The chain employs TRBV19 and TRBJ2-4; D is possibly TRBD1 (6 bases). Germline CDR1 reads LNHDA; CDR2 reads SQIVND (reference sequence). Trimming shortened V by 1 base and J by 0 bases, and 16 bases separated the two germline ends. The CDR3 totals 18 residues. The CDR3 sequence: CASSIGLKTGLAKNIQYF. Written as DNA, the CDR3 is TGTGCCAGTAGTATAGGTTTGAAGACAGGCCTAGCCAAAAACATTCAGTACTTC.

Many counts were recorded for this clonotype. The chain carries TRBV7-9 and TRBJ2-7, with 8 nucleotides matching TRBD2. This CDR3 spans 13 amino acids. V gave up 6 bases and J gave up 5 bases; unmatched junction bases: 6. Germline CDR1 SEHNR, CDR2 FQNEAQ (reference sequence). DNA of the CDR3: TGTGCCAGCAGGAGTAGCGGGATCGACGAGCAGTACTTC. Amino acids: CASRSSGIDEQYF.

The CDR3 DNA follows: TGTGCCAGTAGTGACCGGGACAGGGGTGGCGATGAGCAGTTCTTC. Its protein is CASSDRDRGGDEQFF. The rearrangement links TRBV19 to TRBJ2-1, with 10 bases fitting TRBD1. Germline CDR1 and CDR2: LNHDA and SQIVND (reference sequence). The V segment lost 5 bases and the J segment 8 bases; nucleotides outside the gene matches: 9. This CDR3 is built from 15 residues.